This paragraph covers one T cell receptor beta chain sequence. Its antigen is unidentified. The CDR3 sequence is 16 residues long. With 3 bases removed from V and 2 bases from J, the gap between germline ends came to 17 bases. In germline, CDR1 is SGHTA, CDR2 FQGNSA. Data came from immunoSEQ multiplex PCR; TCRdb stores just in-frame clones and leaves some out. This table holds 90,000 to 120,000 clones, more than 70% found once. This record belongs to a study of T cell responses to AZD1222 COVID-19 vaccine. Study-wide points: Sampling captured repertoires only after the peak T cell response.

This receptor was taken from an adult in good health. The rearrangement joins TRBV7-2 to TRBJ2-7, with a tentative D call TRBD1 (5 bases). The sample in question was peripheral blood, obtained on day 0 of AZD1222 vaccination. Here the CDR3 reads CASSLFGQGFTYEQYF. CDR3 bases: TGTGCCAGCAGCTTGTTTGGGCAGGGTTTTACCTACGAGCAGTACTTC.